The 30 T cell receptor beta chains listed next were all sequenced from one sample in a study of OX40 agonist ivuxolimab in advanced cancers. The library was produced with the immunoSEQ multiplex PCR assay. TCRdb obtained this table from immuneACCESS and retained in-frame rearrangements with V and J assigned. These tables miss some clones; where compared with another copy, unresolved V genes account for less than half of the shortfall, and the remainder is unexplained. The sample profile shows approximately 79,000 clones; 86% of them were found once. Just under 1% of the sample lies in the top ten. The specimen comprised CD4+ or CD8+ T cells sorted from blood, sampled in a trial of the OX40 agonist ivuxolimab. The receptor set was obtained from an adult with an advanced solid tumor such as melanoma, head and neck, liver or kidney cancer.

The V gene is TRBV11-2, the J gene TRBJ1-1; 8 bases line up with TRBD1. Trimming cost V 5 bases and J 3 bases; bases outside gene matches: 8. Germline values: CDR1 SGHAT, CDR2 FQNNGV. This CDR3 has 15 amino acids. Written as DNA, the CDR3 is TGTGCCAGCAGCCACGTGACAGGGGCCCACACTGAAGCTTTCTTT. Its protein product is CASSHVTGAHTEAFF. The whole variable domain, filled in from reference TRBV11-2 and TRBJ1-1, reads EAGVAQSPRYKIIEKRQSVAFWCNPISGHATLYWYQQILGQGPKLLIQFQNNGVVDDSQLPKDRFSAERLKGVDSTLKIQPAKLEDSAVYLCASSHVTGAHTEAFFGQGTRLTVV.

The chain links TRBV7-9 to TRBJ1-2; D is perhaps TRBD1 (6 bases). The V end lost 5 bases, the J end lost 2 bases, and 9 bases lay between the germline ends. The CDR3 has 13 residues. Germline V lookup: CDR1 SEHNR, CDR2 FQNEAQ (reference sequence). CDR3 loop: CASSQTGNYGYTF. DNA of the CDR3: TGTGCCAGCAGCCAAACAGGGAACTATGGCTACACCTTC.

The V call is TRBV11-2, the J call TRBJ1-2; no clear D. CDR1 is SGHAT and CDR2 is FQNNGV in the germline V gene. The germline V and J ends were trimmed by 0 bases and 2 bases, with 7 bases remaining between them. The CDR3 runs to 14 residues. The CDR3 nucleotides are TGTGCCAGCAGCTTAGAAGGGCAGAACTATGGCTACACCTTC. The encoded protein is CASSLEGQNYGYTF.

The chain carries TRBV21-1 and TRBJ2-1; the listed D gene, TRBD1, was not tested against the DNA. TRBV21-1 is shown as a pseudogene. The length of the CDR3 is 19 residues. The CDR3 protein is CASRKATKERTDAYNEQFF. In nucleotides, the CDR3 is TGTGCCAGCAGGAAGGCTACGAAAGAAAGGACAGATGCATACAATGAGCAGTTCTTC.

This chain connects TRBV19 to TRBJ1-1, with D hard to call. CDR1 and CDR2 from the germline V gene are LNHDA and SQIVND (reference sequence). The CDR3 consists of 15 residues. Trimming cost V 5 bases and J 3 bases, with 16 bases left between them. In DNA form, the CDR3 reads TGTGCCAGTAGTCGGCCGGGTGCGGGTCACACTGAAGCTTTCTTT. It encodes CASSRPGAGHTEAFF.

The chain uses TRBV21-1 and TRBJ2-7; TRBD2 is the table's D call, not checked against the DNA. TRBV21-1 is listed as a pseudogene. The CDR3 length is 16 residues. DNA of the CDR3: TGTGCCAGCAGCAACCCGCCGCGTGACTTCTCCTACGAGCAGTACTTC. Translation gives CASSNPPRDFSYEQYF.

CDR3 in amino acids: CASRASSGELFF. The CDR3 DNA follows: TGTGCCAGCAGGGCTAGCTCCGGGGAGCTGTTTTTT. The chain uses TRBV14 and TRBJ2-2; possibly TRBD2 for D (5 bases). Looked up from germline, CDR1 is SGHDN and CDR2 is FVKESK. The CDR3 runs to 12 residues. Trimming left V 6 bases short and J 6 bases short, with 8 bases between.

J is TRBJ2-7 and V is TRBV11-2, with no clear D. This CDR3 comprises 15 residues. V was shortened by 4 bases and J by 4 bases, with 17 bases between the two germline ends. The germline CDR1 and CDR2 sequences are SGHAT and FQNNGV. The CDR3 DNA sequence: TGTGCCAGCAGCTCGCCGCGGCAGACTCCATACGAGCAGTACTTC. This gives the protein CASSSPRQTPYEQYF. The whole variable domain, filled in from reference TRBV11-2 and TRBJ2-7, reads EAGVAQSPRYKIIEKRQSVAFWCNPISGHATLYWYQQILGQGPKLLIQFQNNGVVDDSQLPKDRFSAERLKGVDSTLKIQPAKLEDSAVYLCASSSPRQTPYEQYFGPGTRLTVT.

This chain connects TRBV9 to TRBJ1-6; D is possibly TRBD1 (5 bases). This CDR3 region has 16 residues. The V and J ends lost 3 bases and 7 bases respectively, with 17 bases between them. Germline lookup yields CDR1 SGDLS and CDR2 YYNGEE. The CDR3 region is CASSAVGGAQNSPLHF. The CDR3 nucleotides read TGTGCCAGCAGCGCCGTGGGAGGGGCCCAAAATTCACCCCTCCACTTT.

The V call is TRBV4-1, the J call TRBJ2-5; 8 positions match TRBD2. CDR3 length: 16 amino acids. Germline V gene lookup returns CDR1 MGHRA and CDR2 YSYEKL. V was pared by 2 bases and J by 0 bases, with 5 bases of the junction left unmatched. The CDR3 here is CASSQTRREDQETQYF. CDR3 nucleotides: TGCGCCAGCAGCCAAACCCGGCGGGAGGACCAAGAGACCCAGTACTTC.

The J gene is TRBJ1-5, the V gene TRBV6-1; TRBD1 is a possible D gene (6 bases). Germline lookup yields CDR1 MNHNS and CDR2 SASEGT. Trimming pared 6 bases from V and 7 bases from J, leaving 13 bases between. The CDR3 has 13 residues. The CDR3 sequence is CASSIQGKQPQHF. CDR3 sequence (DNA): TGTGCCAGCAGCATACAGGGTAAACAGCCCCAGCATTTT.

This rearrangement joins TRBV9 to TRBJ2-4; TRBD1 or TRBD2 may be the D gene (5 bases each). Trimming left V 2 bases short and J 1 base short, with 19 bases between. There are 18 residues in the CDR3. In germline, CDR1 is SGDLS, CDR2 YYNGEE. CDR3 sequence (DNA): TGTGCCAGCAGCGTGGCCGGGACCACCGCATCTGCCAAAAACATTCAGTACTTC. Translation: CASSVAGTTASAKNIQYF.

The V and J genes are TRBV2 and TRBJ2-2; 9 nucleotides align to TRBD2. V lost 5 bases, J lost 0 bases, and 1 base stayed unmatched. There are 15 residues in the CDR3. Per germline, CDR1 SNHLY and CDR2 FYNNEI. The CDR3 protein is CASSLAGSNTGELFF. In DNA, the CDR3 is TGTGCCAGCAGTCTAGCGGGATCGAACACCGGGGAGCTGTTTTTT.

The chain links TRBV5-4 to TRBJ1-2; unclear D gene. Trimming cost V 0 bases and J 2 bases, with 8 bases left between them. Germline CDR1 reads SGHNT; CDR2 reads YYREEE (reference sequence). There are 14 residues in the CDR3. The CDR3 loop is CASSLAGQNYGYTF. For the CDR3, the DNA is TGTGCCAGCAGCTTGGCCGGGCAGAACTATGGCTACACCTTC.

The chain links TRBV25-1 to TRBJ2-6; D not resolved. This CDR3 comprises 15 residues. Germline V gene data show CDR1 as MGHDK and CDR2 as SYGVNS. V lost 3 bases and J 0 bases, leaving 6 bases between the germline ends. CDR3 sequence: CASSDGRSGANVLTF. The CDR3 DNA sequence: TGTGCCAGCAGTGATGGGCGCTCTGGGGCCAACGTCCTGACTTTC.

The rearrangement links TRBV11-2 to TRBJ1-3; 8 bases match TRBD1. The CDR3 is made up of 14 amino acids. Germline assignment: CDR1 SGHAT and CDR2 FQNNGV. V lost 6 bases and J lost 1; bases outside the gene matches: 2. CDR3 amino acids: CASRRDRSGNTIYF. Written as DNA, the CDR3 is TGTGCCAGCAGACGGGACAGGTCTGGAAACACCATATATTTT. Full variable domain (rest looked up from reference TRBV11-2 and TRBJ1-3): EAGVAQSPRYKIIEKRQSVAFWCNPISGHATLYWYQQILGQGPKLLIQFQNNGVVDDSQLPKDRFSAERLKGVDSTLKIQPAKLEDSAVYLCASRRDRSGNTIYFGEGSWLTVV.

This chain uses TRBV7-8 with TRBJ2-7; D uncertain. CDR1 SGHVS and CDR2 FQNEAQ come from the germline V gene. Trimming took off 5 bases at V and 5 bases at J, with 16 bases between the two ends. This CDR3 has 14 residues. The CDR3 DNA reads as TGTGCCAGCAGCCCAAGGATAATAAAGGACGAGCAGTACTTC. Residues: CASSPRIIKDEQYF. The whole variable domain, filled in from reference TRBV7-8 and TRBJ2-7, reads GAGVSQSPRYKVAKRGQDVALRCDPISGHVSLFWYQQALGQGPEFLTYFQNEAQLDKSGLPSDRFFAERPEGSVSTLKIQRTQQEDSAVYLCASSPRIIKDEQYFGPGTRLTVT.

The chain links TRBV2 to TRBJ1-2, with a possible D match to TRBD1 (6 bases). Trimming removed 2 bases at V and 8 bases at J, with 15 bases between. The CDR3 loop spans 14 amino acids. Germline V CDR1 and CDR2: SNHLY, FYNNEI. CDR3 bases: TGTGCCAGCAGTGAACGGAGGCAGGGGAAAGGCTACACCTTC. Translation: CASSERRQGKGYTF.

The table lists this clone with a few counts. The chain uses TRBV18 and TRBJ2-7, with 9 bases matching TRBD2. CDR1 KGHSH and CDR2 LQKENI come from the germline V gene. Unmatched junction bases numbered 18, after V lost 0 bases and J lost 3 bases. The CDR3 has 20 residues. The CDR3 region is CASSPPIDRVGREGLYEQYF. Written as DNA, the CDR3 is TGTGCCAGCTCACCACCGATAGACAGGGTCGGGCGGGAGGGCCTCTACGAGCAGTACTTC.

The V call is TRBV27, the J call TRBJ1-3; TRBD1 matches at 8 bases. Germline V gene data show CDR1 as MNHEY and CDR2 as SMNVEV (reference sequence). V dropped 6 bases and J dropped 2; count of bases not matched to a gene: 3. CDR3 length equals 14 residues. CDR3 residues: CASREDRAGNTIYF. The CDR3 nucleotides read TGTGCCAGCAGGGAGGACAGGGCTGGAAACACCATATATTTT.

The V and J genes are TRBV7-3 and TRBJ2-1, with 7 bases that match TRBD2. CDR1 SGHTA and CDR2 FQGTGA come from the germline V gene. CDR3 length equals 15 residues. V gave up 5 bases and J gave up 7 bases; unmatched junction bases: 11. CDR3 amino acids: CASSIQRGPGNEQFF. CDR3 DNA sequence: TGTGCCAGCAGCATACAGCGGGGCCCTGGAAATGAGCAGTTCTTC.

V is TRBV7-3 and J is TRBJ1-2; 7 bases are a match to TRBD1. The CDR3 contains 14 residues. With 5 bases clipped from V and 4 bases from J, the junction kept 7 bases outside the gene matches. The germline CDR1 and CDR2 sequences are SGHTA and FQGTGA. The CDR3 DNA reads TGTGCCAGCAGCCCGTCCCGGGACAGCTATGGCTACACCTTC. As protein: CASSPSRDSYGYTF.

The chain couples TRBV4-1 to TRBJ1-6; D uncertain. This CDR3 is 15 amino acids long. Germline CDR1 reads MGHRA; CDR2 reads YSYEKL. Between the trimmed V and J ends, which lost 6 bases and 4 bases, there was a span of 13 bases. The CDR3 DNA sequence: TGCGCCAGCAGGTCCCCCTTACAATATAATTCACCCCTCCACTTT. It is translated as CASRSPLQYNSPLHF.

V gene TRBV19 combines with J gene TRBJ2-7, with D tentatively TRBD1 or TRBD2 (5 bases each). This CDR3 spans 13 amino acids. Germline V gene sequence: CDR1 LNHDA, CDR2 SQIVND (reference sequence). With 5 bases removed from V and 2 bases from J, the gap between germline ends came to 10 bases. DNA for the CDR3: TGTGCCAGTAGTCGGTTGGGACCCTACGAGCAGTACTTC. It is translated as CASSRLGPYEQYF.

A few counts support this clone. The rearrangement uses TRBV5-1 and TRBJ2-3, with D maybe TRBD1 (5 bases). In germline, CDR1 is SGHRS, CDR2 YFSETQ. Trimming pared 4 bases from V and 5 bases from J, leaving 8 bases between. This CDR3 comprises 12 residues. This CDR3 reads CASSLQGDTQYF. The CDR3 DNA reads TGCGCCAGCAGCCTTCAGGGAGATACGCAGTATTTT. Complete variable domain (other parts from reference TRBV5-1 and TRBJ2-3): KAGVTQTPRYLIKTRGQQVTLSCSPISGHRSVSWYQQTPGQGLQFLFEYFSETQRNKGNFPGRFSGRQFSNSRSEMNVSTLELGDSALYLCASSLQGDTQYFGPGTRLTVL.

This sequence joins TRBV6-1 and TRBJ2-3; D might be TRBD1 or TRBD2, each matching 5 bases. From germline, CDR1 is MNHNS and CDR2 SASEGT. V gave up 7 bases and J gave up 1 base, with 15 bases separating them. CDR3 size: 15 residues. CDR3 sequence (DNA): TGTGCCAGCACTTGGGACCTTGTCGGCACAGATACGCAGTATTTT. Translation: CASTWDLVGTDTQYF.

The chain joins TRBV5-1 to TRBJ2-3; 9 bases are shared with TRBD1. Germline-derived CDR1 and CDR2 are SGHRS and YFSETQ. This CDR3 is 15 amino acids long. V gave up 7 bases and J gave up 5 bases; unmatched junction bases: 11. The CDR3 nucleotides read TGCGCCAGCGGTCGGACAGGGGATGAAGGAGATACGCAGTATTTT. Translating gives CASGRTGDEGDTQYF.

A note on this clone: The sample has other DNA sequences that encode this CDR3 too. The V gene is TRBV18, the J gene TRBJ1-1; TRBD1 aligns across 7 bases. Germline V gene lookup returns CDR1 KGHSH and CDR2 LQKENI. The V gene end was trimmed by 6 bases and the J gene end by 1 base; junction bases not matched to a gene: 2. The CDR3 contains 13 residues. The CDR3 loop reads CASSRQGNTEAFF. In nucleotides, the CDR3 is TGTGCCAGCTCGCGACAGGGGAACACTGAAGCTTTCTTT.

This chain uses TRBV5-1 with TRBJ2-7, with TRBD1 matching over 9 bases. Germline CDR1 and CDR2: SGHRS and YFSETQ. Unmatched junction bases numbered 7, after V lost 7 bases and J lost 5 bases. This CDR3 comprises 13 residues. The CDR3 protein is CASGRDRADEQYF. CDR3 DNA sequence: TGCGCCAGCGGCCGGGACAGGGCGGACGAGCAGTACTTC.

This chain connects TRBV6-6 to TRBJ2-2; maybe TRBD1 (6 bases). CDR1 is MNHNY and CDR2 is SVGAGI in the germline V gene (reference sequence). The CDR3 spans 14 residues. The V gene lost 6 bases and the J gene lost 6 bases, with 14 bases spanning the gap. DNA of the CDR3: TGTGCCAGCAGCCCTCACCAGGGGTCCGGGGAGCTGTTTTTT. The encoded protein is CASSPHQGSGELFF.